These 23 T cell receptor beta chains share one sample of origin, sequenced in a study of control samples from healthy donors and cancer patients. Sequenced by immunoSEQ multiplex PCR; TCRdb stores in-frame clones only, minus some. The table lists over 85,000 clones, 85% to 90% of them singletons. Specimen: PBMCs. These receptor sequences come from a woman aged 60-75 years with lung cancer.

Only a few counts were recorded for this clone. The chain has TRBV20-1 and TRBJ2-7; no clear D gene. The CDR3 has 11 residues. From germline, CDR1 is DFQATT and CDR2 SNEGSKA (reference sequence). V lost 1 base to trimming and J lost 4 bases, with 5 bases between them. CDR3 in amino acids: CSARVGYEQYF. CDR3 coding DNA: TGCAGTGCTAGAGTAGGGTACGAGCAGTACTTC.

This chain uses TRBV19 with TRBJ2-7; D is uncertain. V lost 4 bases, J lost 9 bases, and 25 bases lay in between. The length of the CDR3 is 16 residues. Per the germline V gene, CDR1 is LNHDA and CDR2 is SQIVND (reference sequence). CDR3 region: CASSKYSTTNAIAQYF. In nucleotides, the CDR3 is TGTGCCAGTAGTAAATACTCAACTACTAACGCTATTGCGCAGTACTTC.

The chain is built from TRBV19 and TRBJ1-6; 9 nucleotides align to TRBD1. V dropped 5 bases and J dropped 1; count of bases not matched to a gene: 6. Germline V gene sequence: CDR1 LNHDA, CDR2 SQIVND (reference sequence). This CDR3 is 17 amino acids long. CDR3 bases: TGTGCCAGTAGTCCCGAGACAGGGGGATCCTATAATTCACCCCTCCACTTT. Its protein is CASSPETGGSYNSPLHF.

This chain links TRBV7-9 with TRBJ2-1, with 9 bases identical to TRBD1. This CDR3 has 16 amino acids. Germline CDR1 SEHNR, CDR2 FQNEAQ (reference sequence). The junction had 4 bases not matched to a gene; V was cut back by 4 bases and J by 0 bases. The CDR3 spells CASSWGTGSSYNEQFF. CDR3 DNA sequence: TGTGCCAGCAGCTGGGGGACAGGGAGCTCCTACAATGAGCAGTTCTTC.

The gene calls are TRBV5-8 and TRBJ2-2; maybe TRBD1 (6 bases). This CDR3 region has 15 residues. Germline V gene data show CDR1 as SGHTS and CDR2 as YDEGEE. Deletions cut 5 bases from V and 4 bases from J, with 15 bases between. CDR3: CASRPDRIGTGELFF. CDR3 in DNA: TGTGCCAGCAGGCCGGACAGAATTGGCACCGGGGAGCTGTTTTTT.

The gene calls are TRBV25-1 and TRBJ2-5, with a weak D call TRBD2 (6 bases). This CDR3 contains 13 residues. V shed 3 bases and J shed 4 bases, with 9 bases lying between them. Germline values: CDR1 MGHDK, CDR2 SYGVNS. The CDR3 DNA is TGTGCCAGCAGTGAGGGGGGAGGAGAGACCCAGTACTTC. Its translation is CASSEGGGETQYF.

V is TRBV30 and J is TRBJ1-5, with no clear D. This CDR3 has 13 amino acids. V was cut by 2 bases and J by 4 bases, with 9 bases left in between. Per germline, CDR1 GTSNPN and CDR2 SVGIG (reference sequence). The CDR3 DNA sequence: TGTGCCTGGAGTATAGGTTTTAATCAGCCCCAGCATTTT. It is translated as CAWSIGFNQPQHF.

The chain couples TRBV7-2 to TRBJ2-1; D uncertain. CDR1 is SGHTA and CDR2 is FQGNSA in the germline V gene. The V end was cut by 0 bases, the J end by 0 bases, with 9 bases between. The CDR3 sequence is 16 residues long. The CDR3: CASSLAAATSYNEQFF. The CDR3 DNA reads as TGTGCCAGCAGCTTAGCGGCCGCTACCTCCTACAATGAGCAGTTCTTC. Complete variable domain (other parts from reference TRBV7-2 and TRBJ2-1): GAGVSQSPSNKVTEKGKDVELRCDPISGHTALYWYRQSLGQGLEFLIYFQGNSAPDKSGLPSDRFSAERTGGSVSTLTIQRTQQEDSAVYLCASSLAAATSYNEQFFGPGTRLTVL.

This rearrangement joins TRBV5-8 to TRBJ1-5; a weak D match, TRBD1 (5 bases). Deletions cut 2 bases from V and 4 bases from J, with 19 bases between. Germline values: CDR1 SGHTS, CDR2 YDEGEE. The CDR3 has 17 residues. CDR3 loop: CASSFWSGGLINQPQHF. CDR3 coding DNA: TGTGCCAGCAGCTTTTGGTCGGGGGGTCTTATAAATCAGCCCCAGCATTTT.

The rearrangement joins TRBV7-6 to TRBJ2-2; a weak D match, TRBD2 (5 bases). This CDR3 is built from 13 residues. Germline lookup yields CDR1 SGHVS and CDR2 FNYEAQ. Trimming removed 5 bases at V and 7 bases at J, with 11 bases between. CDR3 nucleotide sequence: TGTGCCAGCAGCAATGGAGGTGGCGGGGAGCTGTTTTTT. This sequence encodes CASSNGGGGELFF. The full variable domain, with the rest looked up from reference TRBV7-6 and TRBJ2-2, is GAGVSQSPRYKVTKRGQDVALRCDPISGHVSLYWYRQALGQGPEFLTYFNYEAQQDKSGLPNDRFSAERPEGSISTLTIQRTEQRDSAMYRCASSNGGGGELFFGEGSRLTVL.

This sequence joins TRBV5-1 and TRBJ2-5, with 13 bases lining up with TRBD2. V lost 6 bases and J lost 4; bases outside the gene matches: 9. Looked up from germline, CDR1 is SGHRS and CDR2 is YFSETQ. The CDR3 has 16 residues. The CDR3: CASILGTSGEGETQYF. CDR3 in DNA: TGCGCCAGCATACTGGGGACTAGCGGGGAGGGAGAGACCCAGTACTTC.

The chain carries TRBV7-9 and TRBJ2-7, with D perhaps given as TRBD1 or TRBD2 (5 bases each). V was clipped by 0 bases and J by 8 bases, with 5 bases between them. CDR3 length: 11 amino acids. CDR1 SEHNR and CDR2 FQNEAQ come from the germline V gene (reference sequence). In DNA form, the CDR3 reads TGTGCCAGCAGCTTAGCGGGACAGCAGTACTTC. Amino acids: CASSLAGQQYF.

The V and J genes are TRBV5-1 and TRBJ2-7; 7 bases map to TRBD1. The CDR3 spans 13 residues. V was pared by 5 bases and J by 2 bases, with 4 bases of the junction left unmatched. Germline CDR1 reads SGHRS; CDR2 reads YFSETQ. The chain's CDR3 is CASRGTVPYEQYF. The CDR3 DNA follows: TGCGCCAGCAGGGGGACAGTCCCCTACGAGCAGTACTTC. Looking up the rest from reference TRBV5-1 and TRBJ2-7 gives the full variable domain: KAGVTQTPRYLIKTRGQQVTLSCSPISGHRSVSWYQQTPGQGLQFLFEYFSETQRNKGNFPGRFSGRQFSNSRSEMNVSTLELGDSALYLCASRGTVPYEQYFGPGTRLTVT.

The chain recombines TRBV6-5 with TRBJ1-2, with D tentatively TRBD1 (5 bases). The ends were cut back, 6 bases at V and 8 bases at J, with 16 bases in the middle. CDR3 size: 13 residues. Germline CDR1 MNHEY, CDR2 SVGAGI. The CDR3 coding sequence is TGTGCCAGCAGGACCGGGGGAGAAAGGGGCTACACCTTC. Amino acid sequence: CASRTGGERGYTF.

The V gene is TRBV10-3, the J gene TRBJ2-1, with TRBD1 matching over 7 bases. Germline values: CDR1 ENHRY, CDR2 SYGVKD. Trimming took 7 bases from V and 7 from J; bases not matched to a gene: 4. The CDR3 runs 12 residues. The CDR3 DNA reads as TGTGCCATCACCAAGGACAGGAATGAGCAGTTCTTC. This gives the protein CAITKDRNEQFF.

The V and J genes are TRBV10-3 and TRBJ1-2; no firm D call. The CDR3 has 14 amino acids. Trimming left V 0 bases short and J 4 bases short, with 9 bases between. Germline lookup yields CDR1 ENHRY and CDR2 SYGVKD. DNA for the CDR3: TGTGCCATCAGTGAGTCCGGACCGATCTATGGCTACACCTTC. It is translated as CAISESGPIYGYTF.

The CDR3 spells CSASFASGGVNEQFF. CDR3 nucleotides: TGCAGTGCTAGTTTTGCTAGCGGGGGTGTCAATGAGCAGTTCTTC. The rearrangement uses TRBV20-1 and TRBJ2-1, with 10 bases lining up with TRBD2. V was pared by 3 bases and J by 6 bases, with 8 bases of the junction left unmatched. CDR3 length: 15 residues. CDR1 DFQATT and CDR2 SNEGSKA come from the germline V gene (reference sequence).

The chain employs TRBV5-4 and TRBJ1-1, with TRBD1 matching 7 bases. CDR1 SGHNT and CDR2 YYREEE come from the germline V gene (reference sequence). V lost 10 bases, J lost 3 bases, and 9 bases stayed unmatched. The CDR3 has 13 residues. The CDR3 spells CACETGKHTEAFF. The DNA for the CDR3 is TGTGCCTGTGAGACAGGGAAACACACTGAAGCTTTCTTT.

The J gene is TRBJ1-1, the V gene TRBV24-1; a weak D match, TRBD1 (6 bases). Trimming left V 7 bases short and J 3 bases short, with 14 bases between. Looked up from germline, CDR1 is KGHDR and CDR2 is SFDVKD. The CDR3 loop spans 14 amino acids. In nucleotides, the CDR3 is TGTGCCACCAGGGGAGGGGGGCTCGACACTGAAGCTTTCTTT. This sequence encodes CATRGGGLDTEAFF.

The chain joins TRBV7-2 to TRBJ2-1; a possible D gene is TRBD2 (6 bases). This CDR3 is 16 amino acids long. V lost 2 bases to trimming and J lost 0 bases, with 11 bases between them. CDR1 and CDR2 from the germline V gene are SGHTA and FQGNSA. CDR3 DNA: TGTGCCAGCAGCTTACTCCTAGCGAGCTCCTACAATGAGCAGTTCTTC. Protein: CASSLLLASSYNEQFF.

This chain uses TRBV5-6 with TRBJ2-5; 10 bases fit TRBD2. Germline CDR1 SGHDT, CDR2 YYEEEE. J lost 5 bases, V lost 0 bases, and 7 bases had no gene match. This CDR3 has 16 residues. DNA for the CDR3: TGTGCCAGCAGCTTGGTTACTAGCGGGATGAGGGAGACCCAGTACTTC. It codes for CASSLVTSGMRETQYF.

V usage is TRBV9 and J usage is TRBJ2-2, with 10 bases identical to TRBD1. The CDR3 runs 15 residues. V lost 8 bases and J lost 5; bases outside the gene matches: 9. CDR1 and CDR2 (germline): SGDLS, YYNGEE. CDR3 bases: TGTGCCAGTTTACCGGGACAGGGGTTAACCGGGGAGCTGTTTTTT. Translation: CASLPGQGLTGELFF.

In this sample, this clone turned up once. Germline and junction disagree at one end, which may indicate a read error. This chain uses TRBV7-7 with TRBJ2-1, with TRBD2 matching over 12 bases. The CDR3 is made up of 16 amino acids. Germline V gene lookup returns CDR1 SSHAT and CDR2 FNYEAQ (reference sequence). CDR3 DNA: TGTGCTAGCAGCTTCGGACTAGCGGGAAGCGGCAATGAGCAGTTCTTC. Protein product: CASSFGLAGSGNEQFF.